These T cell receptor beta chains were read from a single sample in a study of Tregs in tolerant kidney transplant recipients. Clones were sequenced by immunoSEQ multiplex PCR, and TCRdb holds only the in-frame ones, with some missing. This sample has some 90,000 clones, with around nine tenths found just once. The specimen was CD8+ T cells from blood. These TCRs come from a human donor in good health. Both conserved end residues are part of each CDR3. Each record gives: CDR3 protein, CDR3 DNA, V gene, J gene, clone size, D gene. D genes are given only for firm matches. Size tells how often a clone was seen (once, few, many) or the class of an expanded clone, and some rows leave it out.

CASSESSYEQYF	TGTGCCAGCAGTGAATCTAGCTACGAGCAGTACTTC	TRBV6-1	TRBJ2-7	.	.
CASTPGGRADTQYF	TGCGCCAGCACCCCGGGGGGCCGAGCAGATACGCAGTATTTT	TRBV5-1	TRBJ2-3	.	.
CASRTYEQYF	TGTGCCAGCAGGACTTACGAGCAGTACTTC	TRBV6-1	TRBJ2-7	.	.
CASSWDTNPGYEQYF	TGTGCCAGCAGTTGGGACACTAACCCTGGGTACGAGCAGTACTTC	TRBV6-1	TRBJ2-7	.	.
CASSGGRRNEKLFF	TGTGCCAGCAGTGGGGGACGGAGAAATGAAAAACTGTTTTTT	TRBV6-4	TRBJ1-4	.	.
CASSLGAGRDNYGYTF	TGTGCCAGCAGCTTGGGGGCGGGACGGGACAATTATGGCTACACCTTC	TRBV5-4	TRBJ1-2	.	.
CASSSWDGETQYF	TGTGCCAGCAGCTCCTGGGACGGGGAGACCCAGTACTTC	TRBV7-9	TRBJ2-5	.	.
CASSQEESYTEAFF	TGCGCCAGCAGCCAAGAAGAGAGTTACACTGAAGCTTTCTTT	TRBV4-1	TRBJ1-1	.	.
CSSRDNSYNEQFF	TGCAGCTCCCGGGACAACTCCTACAATGAGCAGTTCTTC	TRBV29-1	TRBJ2-1	.	.
CASSIAGYNQPQHF	TGTGCCAGTAGTATAGCGGGATACAATCAGCCCCAGCATTTT	TRBV19	TRBJ1-5	.	.
CASSLDSTYSNQPQHF	TGCGCCAGCAGCTTGGACAGTACATATAGCAATCAGCCCCAGCATTTT	TRBV4-1	TRBJ1-5	.	.
CASSEGLAAYNEQFF	TGTGCCAGCAGTGAAGGGCTAGCGGCCTACAATGAGCAGTTCTTC	TRBV2	TRBJ2-1	.	TRBD2
CASSIEAWTSGGGGQETQYF	TGTGCCAGCAGCATAGAGGCGTGGACTAGCGGGGGTGGAGGCCAAGAGACCCAGTACTTC	TRBV5-8	TRBJ2-5	.	TRBD2
CATSRAEQYF	TGTGCCACCTCAAGGGCCGAGCAGTACTTC	TRBV6-6	TRBJ2-7	.	.
CSVEDLDRDREGYTF	TGCAGCGTTGAAGATCTTGACCGCGACAGGGAGGGCTACACCTTC	TRBV29-1	TRBJ1-2	.	TRBD1
CASSARLAGGPYNEQFF	TGTGCCAGCAGTGCCCGACTAGCGGGAGGGCCTTACAATGAGCAGTTCTTC	TRBV27	TRBJ2-1	.	TRBD2
CATSREGYTTGELFF	TGTGCCACCAGCAGAGAGGGCTACACCACCGGGGAGCTGTTTTTT	TRBV15	TRBJ2-2	.	.
CASSFGVNYGYTF	TGCGCCAGCAGCTTTGGCGTGAACTATGGCTACACCTTC	TRBV5-1	TRBJ1-2	.	.
CASSESGANEKLFF	TGTGCCAGCAGTGAGTCAGGAGCTAATGAAAAACTGTTTTTT	TRBV2	TRBJ1-4	.	.
CASSSGTANYGYTF	TGTGCCAGCAGTTCAGGGACAGCTAACTATGGCTACACCTTC	TRBV27	TRBJ1-2	.	TRBD1
CASSPRFGAGTGELFF	TGTGCCAGCAGCCCCCGGTTCGGAGCGGGAACCGGGGAGCTGTTTTTT	TRBV11-2	TRBJ2-2	.	TRBD2
CASSLLGLNEQFF	TGTGCCAGCAGTTTATTGGGTCTCAATGAGCAGTTCTTC	TRBV27	TRBJ2-1	.	.
CASSPDRGGQYF	TGTGCCAGCAGCCCAGACAGGGGGGGGCAGTACTTC	TRBV7-9	TRBJ2-7	.	TRBD1
CASSQVSTGAYEQYF	TGTGCCAGCAGCCAAGTCTCGACAGGGGCCTACGAGCAGTACTTC	TRBV5-4	TRBJ2-7	.	TRBD1
CASGQVGYTF	TGTGCCAGCGGACAGGTTGGCTACACCTTC	TRBV7-9	TRBJ1-2	.	TRBD1
CASSRDLWEQFF	TGTGCCAGCAGCCGGGACCTATGGGAGCAGTTCTTC	TRBV7-9	TRBJ2-1	.	.
CASSPSGATGELFF	TGTGCCAGCAGCCCCTCGGGGGCCACCGGGGAGCTGTTTTTT	TRBV9	TRBJ2-2	once	.
CASSGPGTIATNEKLFF	TGTGCCAGCAGCGGGCCAGGGACAATAGCAACTAATGAAAAACTGTTTTTT	TRBV11-2	TRBJ1-4	.	.
CASSPQDSANEQFF	TGTGCCAGCAGCCCTCAGGATAGCGCCAATGAGCAGTTCTTC	TRBV7-7	TRBJ2-1	.	.
CASSPQTASYEQYF	TGTGCCAGCTCACCACAGACAGCTAGCTACGAGCAGTACTTC	TRBV18	TRBJ2-7	.	.
CASKLGQGSGYGYTF	TGTGCCAGTAAGTTGGGACAGGGTAGTGGCTATGGCTACACCTTC	TRBV19	TRBJ1-2	.	TRBD1